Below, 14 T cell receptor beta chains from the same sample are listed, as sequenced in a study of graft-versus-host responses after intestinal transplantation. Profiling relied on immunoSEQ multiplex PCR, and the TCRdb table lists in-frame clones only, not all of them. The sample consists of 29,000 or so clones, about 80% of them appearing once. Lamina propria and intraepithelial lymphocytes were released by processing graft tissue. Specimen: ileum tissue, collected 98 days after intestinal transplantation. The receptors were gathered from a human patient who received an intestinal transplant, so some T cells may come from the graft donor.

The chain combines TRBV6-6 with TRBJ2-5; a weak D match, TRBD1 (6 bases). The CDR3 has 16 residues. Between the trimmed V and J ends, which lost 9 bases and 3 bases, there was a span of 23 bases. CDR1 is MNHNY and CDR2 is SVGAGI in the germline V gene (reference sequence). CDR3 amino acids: CASSTGYGVEEETQYF. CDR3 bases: TGTGCCAGTAGTACAGGGTACGGGGTAGAGGAAGAGACCCAGTACTTC.

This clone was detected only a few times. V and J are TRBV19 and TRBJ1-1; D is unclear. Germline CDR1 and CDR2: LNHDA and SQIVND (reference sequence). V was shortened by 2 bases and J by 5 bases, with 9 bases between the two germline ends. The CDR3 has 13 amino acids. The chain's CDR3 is CASSISVQTEAFF. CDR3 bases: TGTGCCAGTAGTATAAGTGTTCAAACTGAAGCTTTCTTT.

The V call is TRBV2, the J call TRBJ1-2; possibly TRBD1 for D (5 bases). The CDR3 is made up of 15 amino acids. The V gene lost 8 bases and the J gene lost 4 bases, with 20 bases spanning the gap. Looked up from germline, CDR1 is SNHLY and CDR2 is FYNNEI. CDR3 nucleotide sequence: TGTGCCAGCTGGCCTACAGCAGGGACCCCCTATGGCTACACCTTC. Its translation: CASWPTAGTPYGYTF. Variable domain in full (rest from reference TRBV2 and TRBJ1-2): EPEVTQTPSHQVTQMGQEVILRCVPISNHLYFYWYRQILGQKVEFLVSFYNNEISEKSEIFDDQFSVERPDGSNFTLKIRSTKLEDSAMYFCASWPTAGTPYGYTFGSGTRLTVV.

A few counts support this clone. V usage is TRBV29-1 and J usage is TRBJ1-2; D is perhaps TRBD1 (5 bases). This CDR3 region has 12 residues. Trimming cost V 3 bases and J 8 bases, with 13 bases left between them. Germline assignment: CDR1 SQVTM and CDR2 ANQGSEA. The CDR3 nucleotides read TGCAGCGTTGATTCCGGGGACGGGGGCTACACCTTC. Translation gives CSVDSGDGGYTF.

DNA for the CDR3: TGTGCCAGCAGCCTGACAGTTGAAGCTTTCTTT. It is translated as CASSLTVEAFF. The chain recombines TRBV2 with TRBJ1-1, with D possibly matching TRBD1 (5 bases). V was cut by 6 bases and J by 7 bases, with 9 bases left in between. This CDR3 spans 11 amino acids. Germline V gene lookup returns CDR1 SNHLY and CDR2 FYNNEI.

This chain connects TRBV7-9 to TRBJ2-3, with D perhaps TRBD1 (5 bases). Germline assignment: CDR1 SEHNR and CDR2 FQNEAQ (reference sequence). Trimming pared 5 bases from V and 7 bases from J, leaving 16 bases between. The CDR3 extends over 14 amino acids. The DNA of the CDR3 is TGTGCCAGCAGCGCACCTATAGGGGCCAATACGCAGTATTTT. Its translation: CASSAPIGANTQYF.

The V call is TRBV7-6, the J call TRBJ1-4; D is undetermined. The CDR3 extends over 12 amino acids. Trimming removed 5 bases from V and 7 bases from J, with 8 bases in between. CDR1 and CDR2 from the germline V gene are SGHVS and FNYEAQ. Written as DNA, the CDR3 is TGTGCCAGCAGCCGGACCGGTGAAAAACTGTTTTTT. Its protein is CASSRTGEKLFF.

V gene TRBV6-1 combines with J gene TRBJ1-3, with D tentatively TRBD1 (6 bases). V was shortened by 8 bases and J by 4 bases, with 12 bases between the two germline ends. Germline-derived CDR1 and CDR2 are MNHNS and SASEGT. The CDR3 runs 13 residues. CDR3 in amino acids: CASYRDLGNTIYF. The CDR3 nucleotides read TGTGCCAGCTACAGGGATCTCGGAAACACCATATATTTT.

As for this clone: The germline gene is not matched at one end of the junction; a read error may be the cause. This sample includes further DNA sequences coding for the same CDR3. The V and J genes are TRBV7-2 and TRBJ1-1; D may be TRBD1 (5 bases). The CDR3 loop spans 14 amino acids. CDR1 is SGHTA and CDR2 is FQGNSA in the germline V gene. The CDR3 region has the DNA TGTGCCAGCAGCTACTTTGGGGGGAACACTGAAGCCTTCTTT. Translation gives CASSYFGGNTEAFF.

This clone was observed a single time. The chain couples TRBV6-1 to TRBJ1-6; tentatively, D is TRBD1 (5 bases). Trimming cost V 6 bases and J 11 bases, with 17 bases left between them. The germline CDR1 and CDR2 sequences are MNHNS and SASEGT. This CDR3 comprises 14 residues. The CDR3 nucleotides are TGTGCCAGCAGCTGGGGGGGATCGGGACCACCCCTCCACTTT. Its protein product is CASSWGGSGPPLHF.

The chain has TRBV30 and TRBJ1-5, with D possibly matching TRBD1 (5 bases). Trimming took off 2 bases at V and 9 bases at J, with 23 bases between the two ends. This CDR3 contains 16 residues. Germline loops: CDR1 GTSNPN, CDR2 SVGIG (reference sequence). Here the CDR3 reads CAWSQGQGLGGGPQHF. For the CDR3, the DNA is TGTGCCTGGAGTCAAGGCCAAGGACTCGGGGGGGGGCCCCAGCATTTT.

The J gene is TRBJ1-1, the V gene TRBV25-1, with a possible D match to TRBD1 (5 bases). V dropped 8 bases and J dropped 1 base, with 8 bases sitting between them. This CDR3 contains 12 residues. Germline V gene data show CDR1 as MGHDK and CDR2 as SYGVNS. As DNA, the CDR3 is TGTGCCAGCCGAGGACAGAACACTGAAGCTTTCTTT. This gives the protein CASRGQNTEAFF. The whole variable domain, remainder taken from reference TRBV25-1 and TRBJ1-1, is EADIYQTPRYLVIGTGKKITLECSQTMGHDKMYWYQQDPGMELHLIHYSYGVNSTEKGDLSSESTVSRIRTEHFPLTLESARPSHTSQYLCASRGQNTEAFFGQGTRLTVV.

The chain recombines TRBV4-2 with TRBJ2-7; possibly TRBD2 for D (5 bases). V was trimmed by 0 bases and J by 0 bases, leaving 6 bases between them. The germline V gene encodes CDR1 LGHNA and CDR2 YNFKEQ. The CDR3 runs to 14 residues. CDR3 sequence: CASSQEGLSYEQYF. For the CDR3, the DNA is TGTGCCAGCAGCCAAGAAGGACTCTCCTACGAGCAGTACTTC.

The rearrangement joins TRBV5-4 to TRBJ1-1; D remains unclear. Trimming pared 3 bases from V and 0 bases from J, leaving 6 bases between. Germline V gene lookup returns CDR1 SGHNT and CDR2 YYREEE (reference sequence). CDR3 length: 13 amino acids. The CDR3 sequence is CASSSLMNTEAFF. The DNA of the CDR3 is TGTGCCAGCAGCTCTCTAATGAACACTGAAGCTTTCTTT. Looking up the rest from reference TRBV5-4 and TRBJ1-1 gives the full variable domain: ETGVTQSPTHLIKTRGQQVTLRCSSQSGHNTVSWYQQALGQGPQFIFQYYREEENGRGNFPPRFSGLQFPNYSSELNVNALELDDSALYLCASSSLMNTEAFFGQGTRLTVV.